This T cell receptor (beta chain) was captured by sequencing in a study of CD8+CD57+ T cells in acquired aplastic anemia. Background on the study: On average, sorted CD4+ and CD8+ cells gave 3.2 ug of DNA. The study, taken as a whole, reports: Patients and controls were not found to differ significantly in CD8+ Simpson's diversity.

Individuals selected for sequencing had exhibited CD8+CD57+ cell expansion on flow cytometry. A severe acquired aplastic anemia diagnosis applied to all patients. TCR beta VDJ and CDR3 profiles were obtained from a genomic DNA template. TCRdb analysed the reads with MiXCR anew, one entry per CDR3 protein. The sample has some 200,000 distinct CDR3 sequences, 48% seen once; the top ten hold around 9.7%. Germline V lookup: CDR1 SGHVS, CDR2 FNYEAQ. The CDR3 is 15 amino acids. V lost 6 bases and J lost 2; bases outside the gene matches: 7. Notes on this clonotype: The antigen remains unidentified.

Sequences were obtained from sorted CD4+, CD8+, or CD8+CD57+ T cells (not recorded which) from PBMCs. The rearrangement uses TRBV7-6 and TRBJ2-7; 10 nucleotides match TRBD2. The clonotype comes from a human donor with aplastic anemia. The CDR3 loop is CASRSGTSEAYEQYF. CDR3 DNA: TGTGCCAGCAGGTCCGGGACTAGCGAGGCCTACGAGCAGTACTTC.